The entry below gives a single T cell receptor (beta chain) sequence along with its context. Germline V CDR1 and CDR2: MDHEN, SYDVKM. The V gene end was trimmed by 6 bases and the J gene end by 0 bases; junction bases not matched to a gene: 11. The CDR3 consists of 18 residues. As for time point: pretreatment peripheral blood. This record comes from a study of PD-L1 blockade in urothelial cancer. The assay was immunoSEQ multiplex PCR, and TCRdb's table has in-frame clones only and misses some. The sample yields about 80,000 clones, around four fifths seen once. The sequence came from a middle-aged man with urothelial cancer. The chain couples TRBV28 to TRBJ1-5; 10 bases fit TRBD1. Source: PBMCs, taken around atezolizumab (anti-PD-L1) treatment. As DNA, the CDR3 is TGTGCCAGCAGAGTAACCGGGACAGGGGTAAATAGCAATCAGCCCCAGCATTTT. This encodes CASRVTGTGVNSNQPQHF. Supplemented by reference TRBV28 and TRBJ1-5, the full variable domain reads DVKVTQSSRYLVKRTGEKVFLECVQDMDHENMFWYRQDPGLGLRLIYFSYDVKMKEKGDIPEGYSVSREKKERFSLILESASTNQTSMYLCASRVTGTGVNSNQPQHFGDGTRLSIL.